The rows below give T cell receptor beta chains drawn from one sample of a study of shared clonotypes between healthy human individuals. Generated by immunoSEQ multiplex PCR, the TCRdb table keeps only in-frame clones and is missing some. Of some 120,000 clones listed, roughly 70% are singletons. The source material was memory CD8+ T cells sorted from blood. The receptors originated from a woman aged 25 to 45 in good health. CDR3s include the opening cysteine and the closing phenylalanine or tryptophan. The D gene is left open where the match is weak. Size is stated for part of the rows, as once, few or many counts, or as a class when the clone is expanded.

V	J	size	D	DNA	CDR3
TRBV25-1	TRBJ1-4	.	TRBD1	TGTGCCAGCAGTGAATTACAGACAGGGAGGGTTGAAAAACTGTTTTTT	CASSELQTGRVEKLFF
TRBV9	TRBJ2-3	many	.	TGTGCCAGTTCTAGCGTTTCGACAGATACGCAGTATTTT	CASSSVSTDTQYF
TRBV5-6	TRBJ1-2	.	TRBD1	TGTGCCAGCAGCTTGGCGGGACAGACCTATGGCTACACCTTC	CASSLAGQTYGYTF
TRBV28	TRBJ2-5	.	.	TGTGCCAGCAGTTTCGGGCAGGGCTTCCAAGAGACCCAGTACTTC	CASSFGQGFQETQYF
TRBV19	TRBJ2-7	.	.	TGTGCCAGTAGTACTTCCGGGGTCTCCTACGAGCAGTACTTC	CASSTSGVSYEQYF
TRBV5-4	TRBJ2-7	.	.	TGTGCCAGCAGCTTGTCGGGGGTGTCGTACGAGCAGTACTTC	CASSLSGVSYEQYF
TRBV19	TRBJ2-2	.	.	TGTGCCAGTAGTATAGTTTGGGGGGAGCTGTTTTTT	CASSIVWGELFF
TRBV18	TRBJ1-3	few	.	TGTGCCAGCTCACCCCCTCAGGGTCGAGGAAACACCATATATTTT	CASSPPQGRGNTIYF
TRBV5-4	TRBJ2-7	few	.	TGTGCCAGCAGCTTGGAGCGAGTAGAGCAGTACTTC	CASSLERVEQYF
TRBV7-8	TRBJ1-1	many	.	TGTGCCAGCAGCTTATGGGCAGAGAACACTGAAGCTTTCTTT	CASSLWAENTEAFF
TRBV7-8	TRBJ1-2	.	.	TGTGCCAGCAGCCCGTCAGAGGAATCGGCTGGCTACACCTTC	CASSPSEESAGYTF
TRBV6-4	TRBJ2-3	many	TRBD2	TGTGCCAGCAGTGAGCGGGAGGGCCTTTTTACGCAGTATTTT	CASSEREGLFTQYF
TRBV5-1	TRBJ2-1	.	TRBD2	TGCGCCAGCAGCTTACAACCGGGACACGCGGGAGGGGGTCTCTACAATGAGCAGTTCTTC	CASSLQPGHAGGGLYNEQFF
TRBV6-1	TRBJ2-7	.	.	TGTGCCAGCAGTACAGGCTACGAGCAGTACTTC	CASSTGYEQYF
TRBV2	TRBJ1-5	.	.	TGTGCCAGCAGTGAAGGTCAGGGTAGCAATCAGCCCCAGCATTTT	CASSEGQGSNQPQHF
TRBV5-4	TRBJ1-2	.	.	TGTGCCAGCAGCTATGGAATCTATGGCTACACCTTC	CASSYGIYGYTF
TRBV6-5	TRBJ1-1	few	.	TGTGCCAGTCGGGTAGGGGCCACTGAAGCTTTCTTT	CASRVGATEAFF
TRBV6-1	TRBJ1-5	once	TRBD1	TGTGCCAGCAGACGACAGGGTCAGCTTCAGCCCCAGCATTTT	CASRRQGQLQPQHF
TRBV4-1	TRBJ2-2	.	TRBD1	TGCGCCAGCAGCCACCCCAGAGGCACAGGGGGCACCGGGGAGCTGTTTTTT	CASSHPRGTGGTGELFF
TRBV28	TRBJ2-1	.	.	TGTGCCAGCAGTCCACGTCATGATGAGCAGTTCTTC	CASSPRHDEQFF
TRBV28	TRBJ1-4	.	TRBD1	TGTGCCAGCAGTTTGTGGACAGGGGTTGATGAAAAACTGTTTTTT	CASSLWTGVDEKLFF
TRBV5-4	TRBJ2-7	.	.	TGTGCCAGCAGCTTTTCATCAAGCCACGAGCAGTACTTC	CASSFSSSHEQYF
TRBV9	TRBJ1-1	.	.	TGTGCCAGCAGCGTAGGCACGAACACTGAAGCTTTCTTT	CASSVGTNTEAFF
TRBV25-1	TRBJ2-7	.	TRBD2	TGTGCCAGCTCCGGGACTAGAGCCGGCTACGAGCAGTACTTC	CASSGTRAGYEQYF
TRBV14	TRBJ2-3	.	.	TGTGCCAGCAGCCAAGATTGGCGGGGCACAGATACGCAGTATTTT	CASSQDWRGTDTQYF
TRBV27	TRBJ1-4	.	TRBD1	TGTGCCAGCAGTACCGGGACAGGGGAGCTTTTACGGGAAAAACTGTTTTTT	CASSTGTGELLREKLFF
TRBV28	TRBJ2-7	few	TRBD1	TGTGCCAGCAGTCCCGGGGACAGGGACTACTACGAGCAGTACTTC	CASSPGDRDYYEQYF
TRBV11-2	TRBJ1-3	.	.	TGTGCCAGCAGCTTGATTGGGGTCCGATCAGGAAACACCATATATTTT	CASSLIGVRSGNTIYF
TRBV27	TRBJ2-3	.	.	TGTGCCAGCAGTGGCAGGATAGCGGTAGTTGATACGCAGTATTTT	CASSGRIAVVDTQYF
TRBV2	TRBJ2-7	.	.	TGTGCCAGCAGTCTATACGAGCAGTACTTC	CASSLYEQYF
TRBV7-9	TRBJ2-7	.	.	TGTGCCAGCAGCTTAGTCGGCCCTGAGAGGTACTTC	CASSLVGPERYF
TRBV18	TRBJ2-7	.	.	TGTGCCAGCTCACCACCGGTAGGTTACGAGCAGTACTTC	CASSPPVGYEQYF
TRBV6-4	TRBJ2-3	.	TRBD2	TGTGCCAGCAGTGAAAGGGGAGGGGAAACAGATACGCAGTATTTT	CASSERGGETDTQYF
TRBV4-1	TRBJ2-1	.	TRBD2	TGCGCCAGCAGCCAAGAGCCCACTAGCGGGAGGGTGTACAATGAGCAGTTCTTC	CASSQEPTSGRVYNEQFF
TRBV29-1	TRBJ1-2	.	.	TGCAGCGGGGGGGCACGCTATGGCTACACCTTC	CSGGARYGYTF
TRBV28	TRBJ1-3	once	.	TGTGCCAGCAGTTTAAACTATACCCCTGGAAACACCATATATTTT	CASSLNYTPGNTIYF
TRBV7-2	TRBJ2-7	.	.	TGTGCCAGCAGCTTATTGGGTTACGAGCAGTACTTC	CASSLLGYEQYF
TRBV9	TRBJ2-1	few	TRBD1	TGTGCCAGCAGCGTAGGAGGGACAGGGGAGCAGTTCTTC	CASSVGGTGEQFF
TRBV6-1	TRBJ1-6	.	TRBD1	TGTGCCAGTAGACAGGGGGTCACCCTCCACTTT	CASRQGVTLHF
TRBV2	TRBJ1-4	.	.	TGTGCCAGCATTGAGGCCGGAACCCTGTTTTTT	CASIEAGTLFF
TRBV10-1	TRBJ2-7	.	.	TGCGCCAGCAGCCCTAATCTCGACTCCTACGAGCAGTACTTC	CASSPNLDSYEQYF